This TCR beta chain was identified during a study of T-cell reconstitution after alpha-beta-depleted transplantation in children. The TCRbeta library was prepared with unique molecular identifiers. Each CDR3 protein is one row after TCRdb ran MiXCR on the PCR reads. Of about 360,000 distinct CDR3 sequences listed, roughly 15% are singletons. At least ten counts were recorded for this clonotype. This TCR derives from a human donor who donated a stem cell graft to a child with Fanconi anemia. The source material was PBMCs, sampled from the stem cell graft.

This CDR3 is CSVARTVNEQFF. The CDR3 DNA is TGCAGCGTTGCCCGGACAGTCAATGAGCAGTTCTTC. This chain uses TRBV29-1 with TRBJ2-1; D possibly corresponds to TRBD1 (6 bases). The CDR3 runs to 12 residues. V was pared by 4 bases and J by 6 bases, with 10 bases between. Per the germline V gene, CDR1 is SQVTM and CDR2 is ANQGSEA.